The 25 T cell receptor beta chains below come from one sample, sequenced in a study of blood T cell repertoires in COVID-19. Assay: immunoSEQ multiplex PCR; the TCRdb copy retains only in-frame clones and omits some. The table includes roughly 140,000 clones, around 80% detected once. The sample was peripheral blood. Receptor source: a man in his sixties with acute or convalescent COVID-19.

CDR3 amino acids: CASSKGPRDRGPGQPQHF. In nucleotides, the CDR3 is TGTGCCAGCAGCAAAGGCCCTCGGGACAGGGGTCCCGGGCAGCCCCAGCATTTT. The chain links TRBV21-1 to TRBJ1-5; TRBD1 was called by the table and not checked on the DNA. TRBV21-1 is marked as a pseudogene. The CDR3 totals 18 residues.

V usage is TRBV18 and J usage is TRBJ1-3, with TRBD1 identical over 9 bases. The germline gives CDR1 KGHSH, CDR2 LQKENI. The V segment lost 5 bases and the J segment 2 bases; nucleotides outside the gene matches: 7. The CDR3 is 16 residues long. CDR3 region: CASSSQGATTGNTIYF. The CDR3 nucleotides are TGTGCCAGCTCATCACAGGGGGCGACGACTGGAAACACCATATATTTT.

The chain has TRBV27 and TRBJ2-2, with D maybe TRBD1 (6 bases). Germline V gene sequence: CDR1 MNHEY, CDR2 SMNVEV (reference sequence). V was clipped by 8 bases and J by 2 bases, with 12 bases between them. CDR3 length: 14 residues. CDR3 bases: TGTGCCAGCGGGGACAACCTCAACACCGGGGAGCTGTTTTTT. Translated, it gives CASGDNLNTGELFF.

The chain employs TRBV6-1 and TRBJ1-4; no reliable D call. CDR3 size: 16 residues. Germline loops: CDR1 MNHNS, CDR2 SASEGT. V lost 4 bases and J 4 bases, leaving 16 bases between the germline ends. CDR3 nucleotide sequence: TGTGCCAGCAGTGGGGCCTTGACGCTGGGTAATGAAAAACTGTTTTTT. Its translation: CASSGALTLGNEKLFF.

This clone was seen only once. The genes are TRBV5-5 and TRBJ1-5, with 7 bases matching TRBD1. This CDR3 spans 14 amino acids. Germline V lookup: CDR1 SGHKS, CDR2 YYEKEE (reference sequence). V shed 4 bases and J 6 bases; nucleotides not matched to a gene: 7. CDR3 sequence reads: CASSPTGSRQPQHF. The CDR3 DNA follows: TGTGCCAGCAGCCCGACAGGGTCCCGTCAGCCCCAGCATTTT.

The chain combines TRBV12-2 with TRBJ2-1; TRBD2 is taken as the D call from the table, unchecked against the DNA. TRBV12-2 is deemed a pseudogene. This CDR3 is 19 amino acids long. This CDR3 is CASRLAWLAGGVSDNEQFF. The CDR3 DNA is TGTGCAAGTCGCTTAGCGTGGCTAGCGGGAGGAGTCAGTGACAATGAGCAGTTCTTC.

The chain links TRBV5-1 to TRBJ2-5, with TRBD2 matching 9 bases. Germline lookup yields CDR1 SGHRS and CDR2 YFSETQ. The CDR3 consists of 15 residues. The ends lost 5 bases at V and 4 bases at J; junction bases unmatched: 9. For the CDR3, the DNA is TGCGCCAGCAGGACTAGCGGAGGGGTAGGAGAGACCCAGTACTTC. It codes for CASRTSGGVGETQYF.

V is TRBV19 and J is TRBJ1-2; 9 bases are a match to TRBD1. Germline lookup yields CDR1 LNHDA and CDR2 SQIVND (reference sequence). The CDR3 contains 16 residues. With V trimmed by 9 bases and J by 2 bases, 13 bases remained unmatched. In nucleotides, the CDR3 is TGTGCCAGCGGCAAAACAGGGGGCGCGGGGAACTATGGCTACACCTTC. As protein: CASGKTGGAGNYGYTF.

DNA of the CDR3: TGTGCCAGTATGCCGGGACTAGCGGGAGGGCCTGGAGGTTACGAGCAGTACTTC. As protein: CASMPGLAGGPGGYEQYF. The genes are TRBV3-1 (or the pseudogene TRBV3-2) and TRBJ2-7; 16 nucleotides line up with TRBD2. V shed 9 bases and J 4 bases; nucleotides not matched to a gene: 15. The length of the CDR3 is 18 residues. Germline loops: CDR1 LGHDT, CDR2 YNNKEL (reference sequence).

This chain joins TRBV28 and TRBJ1-5; D unresolved. Germline V gene data show CDR1 as MDHEN and CDR2 as SYDVKM. The CDR3 totals 14 residues. The V end lost 9 bases, the J end lost 2 bases, and 14 bases lay between the germline ends. CDR3 bases: TGTGCCAGTAAGCGGGGATGGGGCAATCAGCCCCAGCATTTT. It yields the protein CASKRGWGNQPQHF.

The J gene is TRBJ2-6, the V gene TRBV7-8; D might be TRBD2 (6 bases). The germline CDR1 and CDR2 sequences are SGHVS and FQNEAQ. V was trimmed by 5 bases and J by 2 bases, leaving 13 bases between them. This CDR3 is built from 16 residues. This CDR3 reads CASSPRGFAGANVLTF. The CDR3 DNA follows: TGTGCCAGCAGCCCCCGGGGGTTCGCTGGGGCCAACGTCCTGACTTTC.

The gene calls are TRBV7-9 and TRBJ1-2, with D perhaps TRBD1 (5 bases). Germline CDR1 is SEHNR and CDR2 is FQNEAQ (reference sequence). This CDR3 is built from 13 residues. V was cut by 2 bases and J by 6 bases, with 10 bases left in between. The CDR3 loop reads CASSLSRGDGYTF. DNA for the CDR3: TGTGCCAGCAGCTTAAGCCGGGGGGATGGCTACACCTTC.

This clone showed up just once. DNA for the CDR3: TGTGCCAGCAGTGTCGAGCAGACCCAGTACTTC. Protein: CASSVEQTQYF. The chain joins TRBV2 to TRBJ2-5; D remains ambiguous. With 4 bases removed from V and 6 bases from J, the gap between germline ends came to 6 bases. Germline assignment: CDR1 SNHLY and CDR2 FYNNEI. The CDR3 is 11 residues long.

The chain employs TRBV29-1 and TRBJ2-7; D is possibly TRBD2 (6 bases). The germline V gene has CDR1 SQVTM and CDR2 ANQGSEA. This CDR3 is 13 amino acids long. V was shortened by 6 bases and J by 3 bases, with 15 bases between the two germline ends. The CDR3 coding sequence is TGCAGCGTAGCGACTAGTAGTCTCTACGAGCAGTACTTC. Protein sequence: CSVATSSLYEQYF.

The chain couples TRBV5-1 to TRBJ2-1, with D possibly TRBD1 on 6 matching bases. CDR3 length: 14 amino acids. Per the germline V gene, CDR1 is SGHRS and CDR2 is YFSETQ. The germline V and J ends were trimmed by 0 bases and 8 bases, with 12 bases remaining between them. The CDR3 protein is CASSLDRVGDEQFF. DNA of the CDR3: TGCGCCAGCAGCTTGGACAGGGTGGGGGATGAGCAGTTCTTC.

The V call is TRBV2, the J call TRBJ2-7; tentative D call: TRBD2 (6 bases). This CDR3 is built from 15 residues. Germline loops: CDR1 SNHLY, CDR2 FYNNEI. Between the trimmed V and J ends, which lost 7 bases and 0 bases, there was a span of 16 bases. The CDR3 region has the DNA TGTGCCAGCAAGGTCGGGAGCCAGAGCTCCTACGAGCAGTACTTC. Translation: CASKVGSQSSYEQYF.

The J gene is TRBJ2-1, the V gene TRBV3-1 (or the pseudogene TRBV3-2), with TRBD2 as a possible D gene (5 bases). Per germline, CDR1 LGHDT and CDR2 YNNKEL (reference sequence). The CDR3 runs to 14 residues. The V end was cut by 0 bases, the J end by 7 bases, with 10 bases between. The CDR3 spells CASSQEERGNEQFF. The CDR3 DNA follows: TGTGCCAGCAGCCAAGAAGAGCGCGGGAATGAGCAGTTCTTC.

This rearrangement joins TRBV5-1 to TRBJ1-2; 7 bases line up with TRBD1. In germline, CDR1 is SGHRS, CDR2 YFSETQ. This CDR3 has 15 residues. Trimming removed 6 bases from V and 5 bases from J; junction bases left unmatched: 13. Here the CDR3 reads CASTTGPPINYGYTF. CDR3 bases: TGCGCCAGCACGACAGGGCCCCCCATAAATTATGGCTACACCTTC.

V is TRBV19 and J is TRBJ2-1, with D possibly matching TRBD2 (6 bases). The CDR3 totals 17 residues. Germline values: CDR1 LNHDA, CDR2 SQIVND (reference sequence). The V gene lost 7 bases and the J gene lost 0 bases, with 19 bases spanning the gap. The CDR3 sequence: CASTGVGVLSSYNEQFF. As DNA, the CDR3 is TGTGCCAGTACGGGGGTCGGCGTACTAAGCTCCTACAATGAGCAGTTCTTC.

V usage is TRBV5-1 and J usage is TRBJ2-7; tentatively, D is TRBD2 (6 bases). CDR3 length equals 15 residues. Germline-derived CDR1 and CDR2 are SGHRS and YFSETQ. Trimming shortened V by 4 bases and J by 5 bases, and 19 bases separated the two germline ends. CDR3: CASSPGGTVGDEQYF. In nucleotides, the CDR3 is TGCGCCAGCAGCCCTGGGGGGACCGTAGGAGACGAGCAGTACTTC.

This clone appeared a few times. The genes are TRBV11-3 and TRBJ2-3; D uncertain. V gave up 6 bases and J gave up 0 bases, with 22 bases separating them. The length of the CDR3 is 18 residues. In germline, CDR1 is SGHNT, CDR2 YENEEA. The CDR3 here is CASRRKMPSPTSTDTQYF. CDR3 bases: TGTGCCAGCAGACGCAAGATGCCGAGCCCAACTAGCACAGATACGCAGTATTTT.

This clone came up a few times. The chain couples TRBV28 to TRBJ2-3, with 7 bases fitting TRBD2. J lost 0 bases, V lost 8 bases, and 20 bases had no gene match. CDR3 length: 19 residues. Germline CDR1 reads MDHEN; CDR2 reads SYDVKM. Here the CDR3 reads CASLSWGGSLEPSTDTQYF. CDR3 in DNA: TGTGCCAGCCTCTCTTGGGGCGGGAGCCTAGAACCCAGCACAGATACGCAGTATTTT. The variable domain in full, with the rest retrieved from reference TRBV28 and TRBJ2-3, is DVKVTQSSRYLVKRTGEKVFLECVQDMDHENMFWYRQDPGLGLRLIYFSYDVKMKEKGDIPEGYSVSREKKERFSLILESASTNQTSMYLCASLSWGGSLEPSTDTQYFGPGTRLTVL.

This clone was seen just once. The J gene is TRBJ2-3, the V gene TRBV7-8, with 10 bases identical to TRBD1. The CDR3 consists of 16 residues. Per the germline V gene, CDR1 is SGHVS and CDR2 is FQNEAQ. V lost 3 bases, J lost 3 bases, and 6 bases stayed unmatched. DNA for the CDR3: TGTGCCAGCAGCTTCCGCGCGGGACAGGGGACAGATACGCAGTATTTT. Translated, it gives CASSFRAGQGTDTQYF.

A note on this clone: The same CDR3 also results from other DNA sequences found in this sample. DNA of the CDR3: TGTGCCAGCAGCTTTAGCGGGAGCCCCCAGGAGACCCAGTACTTC. It encodes CASSFSGSPQETQYF. This chain connects TRBV5-4 to TRBJ2-5; TRBD2 matches 9 bases. The CDR3 totals 15 residues. The V gene's germline CDR1 is SGHNT and CDR2 YYREEE (reference sequence). Trimming cost V 2 bases and J 5 bases; bases outside gene matches: 7.

The J gene is TRBJ1-1, the V gene TRBV6-5, with a tentative D call TRBD1 (5 bases). Trimming left V 4 bases short and J 2 bases short, with 11 bases between. The CDR3 has 14 amino acids. Germline V lookup: CDR1 MNHEY, CDR2 SVGAGI. The CDR3 protein is CASSFTGYNTEAFF. CDR3 coding DNA: TGTGCCAGCAGTTTTACAGGTTATAACACTGAAGCTTTCTTT.